The rows below give T cell receptor beta chains drawn from one sample of a study of identical twins. TCRdb processed the 5' RACE reads anew with MiXCR; each CDR3 protein has one entry. This sample has 200,000 to 250,000 distinct CDR3 sequences, with 5% to 7% found just once. This sample was also put to use in a study of T cells expressing NK-cell markers.

The sample taken for sequencing was CD8+ T cells sorted from blood. All receptors come from a woman younger than 35 in good health. The CDR3 runs from the conserved cysteine through the conserved F or W. D genes are given only for firm matches. Some rows mark clone size as missing; the rest say once, few, many or name a class of expanded clone.

abundance	v_gene	j_gene	d_gene	CDR3nt	CDR3aa
few	TRBV29-1	TRBJ2-1	.	TGCAGCGTTGTGGAAGGGAGATCCTACAATGAGCAGTTCTTC	CSVVEGRSYNEQFF
few	TRBV27	TRBJ2-7	.	TGTGCCTCCCGGGACTCCCGAAGGGACGAGCAGTACTTC	CASRDSRRDEQYF
many	TRBV7-8	TRBJ2-5	.	TGTGCCAGCAGCTTATTAGTCCACTGGGAGACCCAGTACTTC	CASSLLVHWETQYF
.	TRBV6-2/TRBV6-3	TRBJ1-2	.	TGTGCCAGCAGCGTGGACAGCTATGGCTACACCTTC	CASSVDSYGYTF
many	TRBV9	TRBJ2-7	TRBD1	TGTGCCAGCAGCGGTTCTGGGACAGGCTACGAGCAGTACTTC	CASSGSGTGYEQYF
few	TRBV5-6	TRBJ2-2	.	TGTGCCAGCAGCTTGCAGAGTACCGGGGAGCTGTTTTTT	CASSLQSTGELFF
.	TRBV4-1	TRBJ2-1	TRBD2	TGCGCCAGCAGCCCTCTAGCGGGGGGGCTGGATGAGCAGTTCTTC	CASSPLAGGLDEQFF
many	TRBV6-1	TRBJ1-3	.	TGTGCCAGCCTCCCGCGGGGAACTGGAAACACCATATATTTT	CASLPRGTGNTIYF
few	TRBV6-2/TRBV6-3	TRBJ2-2	TRBD1	TGTGCCAGCAGCGGGACAGGGGAGAGATTCTTGAACACCGGGGAGCTGTTTTTT	CASSGTGERFLNTGELFF
.	TRBV15	TRBJ2-7	.	TGTGCCACCAGCCCTATCAAGGGCAACGAGCAGTACTTC	CATSPIKGNEQYF
.	TRBV10-3	TRBJ1-1	.	TGTGCCATCAGTGAGTCCCTAGATAAACCGTCGAACACTGAAGCTTTCTTT	CAISESLDKPSNTEAFF
few	TRBV20-1	TRBJ2-7	TRBD1	TGCAGTGCTAGAACGGGACAGTCCTACGAGCAGTACTTC	CSARTGQSYEQYF
.	TRBV6-1	TRBJ2-5	.	TGTGCCAGCAGAAGATCCGGGACCAAAGAGACCCAGTACTTC	CASRRSGTKETQYF
many	TRBV5-1	TRBJ1-5	.	TGCGCCAGCAGCTTGGAGGGACTCAATCAGCCCCAGCATTTT	CASSLEGLNQPQHF